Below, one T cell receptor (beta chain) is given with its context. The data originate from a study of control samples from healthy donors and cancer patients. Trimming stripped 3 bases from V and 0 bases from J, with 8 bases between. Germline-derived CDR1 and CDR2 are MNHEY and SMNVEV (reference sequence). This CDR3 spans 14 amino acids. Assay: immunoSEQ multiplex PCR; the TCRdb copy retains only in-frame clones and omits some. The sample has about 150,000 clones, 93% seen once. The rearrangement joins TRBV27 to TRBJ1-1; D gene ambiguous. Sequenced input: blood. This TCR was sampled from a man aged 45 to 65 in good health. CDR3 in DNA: TGTGCCAGCAGTTTTGCGAGTATGAACACTGAAGCTTTCTTT. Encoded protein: CASSFASMNTEAFF.